The 3 T cell receptor beta chains presented below share a single source sample, sequenced in a study of cytomegalovirus exposure and HLA in healthy donors. 13 Jbeta primers and 60 Vbeta primers were used for the PCR. Profiled with immunoSEQ multiplex PCR; TCRdb holds only in-frame clones, not every one. Here the sample spans 250,000 to 350,000 clones, about nine tenths being singletons. The material sequenced was PBMCs. The receptor source for this set is a man aged 35-49 years in good health and CMV-seropositive.

The chain recombines TRBV27 with TRBJ1-2; TRBD1 matches 7 bases. Germline CDR1 reads MNHEY; CDR2 reads SMNVEV (reference sequence). CDR3 size: 14 residues. After removal of 6 bases from V and 2 bases from J, the junction contained 6 bases not matched to a gene. The CDR3 coding sequence is TGTGCCAGCAGGGTTGGGACAGCCAACTATGGCTACACCTTC. This sequence encodes CASRVGTANYGYTF.

The V and J genes are TRBV5-4 and TRBJ1-2; tentatively, D is TRBD1 (5 bases). The germline CDR1 and CDR2 sequences are SGHNT and YYREEE (reference sequence). The V and J ends lost 3 bases and 8 bases respectively, with 20 bases between them. The CDR3 has 15 amino acids. The CDR3 DNA is TGTGCCAGCAGCTCCGCGGGACGGTCCTTTATGGGCTACACCTTC. Translated, it gives CASSSAGRSFMGYTF.

The J gene is TRBJ2-1, the V gene TRBV5-1, with 10 nucleotides matching TRBD2. The V segment lost 1 base and the J segment 7 bases; nucleotides outside the gene matches: 11. The CDR3 runs to 17 residues. Per germline, CDR1 SGHRS and CDR2 YFSETQ. The CDR3 region has the DNA TGCGCCAGCAGCTTGCTCGGACTAGCGGCAAACGTGAATGAGCAGTTCTTC. Its protein product is CASSLLGLAANVNEQFF.